What follows describes a single TCR beta chain. This clonotype was seen repeatedly, ten times or more. It has no known antigen specificity. Within one base of it there is no much larger clone, and no base qualities were kept. Libraries came from UMI-ligation and nested PCR. The beta constant-region primer was an equimolar mix of two oligonucleotides covering both TRBC1 and TRBC2. A single-stranded oligonucleotide carrying the SP2 primer and a 12-nucleotide UMI was ligated to the 3' end of the cDNA by T4 RNA ligase 1. Four rounds of PCR, combining the SP2 primer with nested alpha and beta constant-region primers, were used to amplify the ligated cDNA. Incubation of the ligation reaction was carried out at 16 degrees C for roughly 19-25 hours. PCR2 was usually performed as a SYBR Green qPCR and halted at a preset threshold so that over-amplification would not occur. All purifications after the first were performed with Agencourt AMPure XP magnetic beads. Library amounts were measured by Qubit and library quality was assessed on a TapeStation, where the main peak was expected at around 650 bp. Pooled libraries were sequenced on an Illumina MiSeq using v2 2x251 paired-end kits, and typically about 0.9-2.1 million reads were obtained per sample. Each sample's library went into the pool at roughly 4.4 nM, and roughly 5-7.5% PhiX was added to help with cluster recognition. As for the original processing: V and J genes were assigned to Demultiplexor-processed FASTQ reads by Decombinator through tag matching, with a single base-pair mismatch being allowed. By using UMIs, Collapsinator corrected both sequencing errors and the frequency errors caused by PCR heterogeneity. CDR3Translator translated TCRs and extracted CDR3s from the conserved cysteine to the FGXG phenylalanine, flagging non-productive sequences. Gini, Shannon entropy and inverse Simpson indices were calculated on repertoires that had been subsampled to equal numbers of UMI-defined TCRs. Within the linear range, a power law was fitted to clonotype abundance distributions using maximum likelihood. When run on a single naive CD8 sample, MIGEC and the pipeline yielded similar UMI counts, similar unique TCR numbers and similar clonal distributions. The repertoires were searched for several thousand CMV-associated CDR3 sequences that had been compiled from VDJdb and a published dataset. TCRdb passed the public sequencing reads through fastp at Q25 and MiXCR, retaining productive beta sequences. Duplicate CDR3 protein sequences are folded into a single record with the most common DNA and genes. These V and J calls rely on TCRdb rather than the paper's analysis. Across this sample there are more than 35,000 distinct CDR3 sequences, with about an eighth seen only once. The ten top clones hold around 20% of the sample.

This specimen belongs to a study of naive and memory T cell subsets (dated by TCRdb to between 2016 and 2019). Regarding the research as a whole: An open-source, UMI-based TCR alpha and beta sequencing pipeline was applied to sorted naive and memory peripheral blood T cell subsets. IgG serology results and the functional CMV T cell responses were in complete agreement. RNA was DNase-treated and reverse transcribed with TCR constant-region primers, mostly using SuperScript III.

CDR1 LNHDA and CDR2 SQIVND are derived from the germline V gene (reference sequence). Including the terminal cysteine and phenylalanine, the CDR3 comprises 14 residues. Solely the CDR3 DNA is kept, with 42 bases framed from the first base. V is shortened by 4 bases, J by 5 bases, and the region joining them spans 12 bases. Results and caveats for the whole study, not just this receptor: Gini index rose and Shannon and inverse Simpson diversity fell from naive through CM, EM and EMRA in both CD4 and CD8 cells. TCR abundance followed a power law with an exponent that was different for naive and memory subsets but consistent across the three individuals. RNA-based TCR counts may be affected by expression changes linked to T cell activation and differentiation. No ground truth was available to validate the repertoire findings for the naive and memory subsets. Single alpha or beta chain sequences, rather than paired alpha/beta receptors, were used to define clonotypes. Following error correction, more than 95% of naive TCR sequences occurred only once, which made naive abundance distributions much steeper than those of memory subsets.

From the second PCR step onward, the TCR alpha chain libraries and the TCR beta chain libraries were amplified separately. The CMV status of each donor was determined by measuring IFNgamma production from CD4+ T cells after fresh PBMCs had been stimulated overnight with CMV viral lysate. Using Miltenyi beads, CD4 T cells were first positively selected, and CD8 T cells were then positively selected from the CD4-negative fraction. Cells stained for CD3, CD4, CD8, CD45RA, CD27 and a live/dead dye were sorted on a BD Aria II into four subsets by CD45RA and CD27. For sorting, CD45RA-CD27- cells were defined as effector memory cells, while CD45RA+CD27- cells were defined as EMRA cells. A few healthy volunteers provided blood, and the blood of each volunteer was split into CD4 and CD8 T cells and then into four differentiation subsets. Approximately 120 ml of peripheral blood was taken from each donor, and PBMC were separated by density-gradient centrifugation on Ficoll-Paque PLUS. The sorted cells were lysed in RLT buffer, after which RNA was extracted using a Qiagen RNeasy kit and kept at -80 degrees C.

This sequence originates from a human donor in good health. The receptor chain draws on TRBV19 and TRBJ1-5; no D gene call is confident. The sequencing input was effector memory CD4+ T cells from blood. The label giving this sample's cell subset or site can be read as: effector memory, CD45RA- CD27-. The CDR3: CASSSDGSYQPQHF. The bases are TGTGCCAGTAGTAGTGACGGCTCATATCAGCCCCAGCATTTT.